This section outlines one TCR beta chain sequence together with its context. The antigen is unknown. Germline CDR1 is MNHNS and CDR2 is SASEGT. The ends were cut back, 4 bases at V and 1 base at J, with 13 bases in the middle. This CDR3 comprises 16 residues. CD8+ and CD4+ T cells from blood underwent TCR beta sequencing, which was carried out in a high-throughput format. The sample is drawn from a study of CD8 T cells in Susac syndrome. Broader study findings: The study conceded that relatively few individuals underwent its TCR sequencing and HLA analysis.

Random hexamers primed reverse transcription of about 0.5 to 1 ug RNA. TCRdb ran MiXCR on the immunoSEQ multiplex PCR reads and lists one entry per CDR3 protein. This repertoire shows about 52,000 distinct CDR3 sequences, 93% found once; its top ten account for about 0.54%. This clonotype originated in a human donor with multiple sclerosis. V usage is TRBV6-1 and J usage is TRBJ1-4; D not certain. Sequenced: CD8+ T cells from PBMCs. CDR3 amino acids: CASSGTTYVTNEKLFF. The CDR3 nucleotides are TGTGCCAGCAGTGGCACCACATACGTAACTAATGAAAAACTGTTTTTT.